The TCR beta chain described here comes from a study of blood T cells in healthy people across ages. The CDR3 is made up of 14 amino acids. V was clipped by 8 bases and J by 0 bases, with 13 bases between them. PCR was performed a second time for roughly 7 to 11 cycles using a sample-barcoded 5' primer and a J-beta primer mix. TCRdb reprocessed the 5' RACE reads with MiXCR, giving one entry per CDR3 protein. In the table there are fewer than 700,000 distinct CDR3 sequences, around 48% of which are singletons. The rearrangement uses TRBV12-3 or TRBV12-4 and TRBJ1-2; D is possibly TRBD1 (6 bases). Sequencing input: blood. The clonotype originates from a man aged 80 or over in good health. CDR3 region: CASGDRTSNYGYTF. CDR3 nucleotide sequence: TGTGCCAGCGGAGACAGGACCTCTAACTATGGCTACACCTTC.